This T cell receptor beta chain came from a study of cytomegalovirus exposure and HLA in healthy donors. Points from the study as a whole: It was in a later analysis that TCR association rates were seen to vary by HLA locus, highest for DRB1 and lowest for HLA-C.

J gave up 2 bases and V 5 bases, and 7 bases lay outside the gene matches. The CDR3 length is 15 residues. In germline, CDR1 is MGHDK, CDR2 SYGVNS. Concerning this clone itself: Its antigen is currently unknown.

The PCR ran on 60 Vbeta and 13 Jbeta primers. Here immunoSEQ multiplex PCR was the method, and the copy in TCRdb shows in-frame clones only, minus some. The repertoire holds approximately 160,000 clones, with 75% to 90% as singletons. Sequencing was carried out using PBMCs. This TCR came from a human donor in good health. This chain connects TRBV25-1 to TRBJ1-1; 8 positions agree with TRBD1. CDR3 amino acids: CASSTTGQGNTEAFF. For the CDR3, the DNA is TGTGCCAGCAGTACGACTGGACAGGGCAACACTGAAGCTTTCTTT.